The T cell receptor (beta chain) under discussion was sequenced for a study of cytomegalovirus exposure and HLA in healthy donors. The study's findings and limits: HLA restriction was apparent for most CMV-associated TCR beta chains in a later analysis. V- and J-gene trimming of TCR beta was linked (in a later analysis) to a missense DCLRE1C variant.

Donors consisted of healthy bone marrow donors. 60 Vbeta and 13 Jbeta primers were used in PCR. Sequenced by immunoSEQ multiplex PCR; TCRdb stores in-frame clones only, minus some. This sample contains 100,000 to 150,000 clones. A word on this clone: Its antigen is still unknown.

CDR3 size: 12 residues. Per the germline V gene, CDR1 is SNHLY and CDR2 is FYNNEI. Trimming took 5 bases from V and 4 from J, leaving 6 bases between them. Sequences were obtained from PBMCs. The chain employs TRBV2 and TRBJ2-1; D gene ambiguous. The receptor comes from a man aged 25-45 years in good health and CMV-seronegative. The CDR3: CASSTHYNEQFF. For the CDR3, the DNA is TGTGCCAGCAGTACTCATTACAATGAGCAGTTCTTC.